This T cell receptor beta chain is from a study of T cell repertoires in cytomegalovirus infection. This CDR3 has 13 amino acids. CDR1 and CDR2 from the germline V gene are SGHTA and FQGNSA. The germline V and J ends were trimmed by 1 base and 2 bases, with 6 bases remaining between them. This clonotype was counted at least ten times. Its antigen is unknown. TCRdb re-called the reads with MiXCR, one entry per CDR3 protein. The sample yields roughly 280,000 distinct CDR3 sequences, about 20% seen once. The rearrangement joins TRBV7-2 to TRBJ2-7; no firm D call. Sequenced material: cultured PBMCs, taken from culture after CMV antigen stimulation. This TCR derives from a human donor in good health (CMV status not recorded). Some clones in this sample may be carry-over from other donors' samples. CDR3 DNA sequence: TGTGCCAGCAGCTTAGTGGAAACCTACGAGCAGTACTTC. Encoded protein: CASSLVETYEQYF.